The 25 T cell receptor beta chains in this list originate from one sample, sequenced in a study of T cell responses to AZD1222 COVID-19 vaccine. Clones were read by immunoSEQ multiplex PCR, and TCRdb kept only the in-frame ones, dropping some. Of tens of thousands of clones in the sample, 87% were seen once. This specimen consisted of peripheral blood, obtained on day 0 of AZD1222 vaccination. The receptors stem from an adult in good health.

The chain joins TRBV5-1 to TRBJ2-1; D is possibly TRBD1 (6 bases). In germline, CDR1 is SGHRS, CDR2 YFSETQ. V lost 5 bases and J 8 bases, leaving 11 bases between the germline ends. The length of the CDR3 is 12 residues. The DNA of the CDR3 is TGCGCCAGCAGTTGGGGGCGCGATGAGCAGTTCTTC. This codes for CASSWGRDEQFF.

The chain links TRBV25-1 to TRBJ1-5; TRBD1 is a possible D gene (5 bases). Trimming took off 8 bases at V and 1 base at J, with 12 bases between the two ends. The length of the CDR3 is 14 residues. From germline, CDR1 is MGHDK and CDR2 SYGVNS. As DNA, the CDR3 is TGTGCCAGCCGGGACCCCTGCAGCAATCAGCCCCAGCATTTT. This gives the protein CASRDPCSNQPQHF.

In this sample, this clone turned up a few times. The chain combines TRBV29-1 with TRBJ2-2; D perhaps matches TRBD2 (5 bases). Germline CDR1 SQVTM, CDR2 ANQGSEA. Trimming cost V 7 bases and J 1 base, with 10 bases left between them. The CDR3 spans 13 residues. The CDR3 is CSAQGRNTGELFF. The CDR3 coding sequence is TGCAGCGCCCAAGGGAGGAACACCGGGGAGCTGTTTTTT.

This chain uses TRBV4-3 with TRBJ1-2, with D perhaps matching TRBD1 (6 bases). Germline CDR1 LGHNA, CDR2 YSLEER. The CDR3 runs to 14 residues. The V gene lost 0 bases and the J gene lost 6 bases, with 11 bases spanning the gap. The CDR3 region is CASSQEQQGHGYTF. CDR3 sequence (DNA): TGCGCCAGCAGCCAAGAGCAACAGGGCCATGGCTACACCTTC.

V gene TRBV7-2 combines with J gene TRBJ1-2; maybe TRBD1 (6 bases). The CDR3 covers 14 residues. Trimming shortened V by 5 bases and J by 3 bases, and 13 bases separated the two germline ends. Germline CDR1 is SGHTA and CDR2 is FQGNSA. In DNA, the CDR3 is TGTGCCAGCAGCAAAACCCGGACAGACTATGGCTACACCTTC. Translating it yields CASSKTRTDYGYTF.

J is TRBJ2-6 and V is TRBV19; 7 bases agree with TRBD1. The germline gives CDR1 LNHDA, CDR2 SQIVND (reference sequence). V dropped 7 bases and J dropped 0; count of bases not matched to a gene: 6. The CDR3 extends over 16 amino acids. The CDR3 is CASKSGGDSGANVLTF. The CDR3 nucleotides read TGTGCCAGTAAGTCAGGGGGAGACTCTGGGGCCAACGTCCTGACTTTC.

This chain connects TRBV28 to TRBJ2-7; D is undetermined. The ends were cut back, 4 bases at V and 1 base at J, with 8 bases in the middle. CDR1 MDHEN and CDR2 SYDVKM come from the germline V gene. This CDR3 comprises 13 residues. The CDR3 here is CASSSGDSYEQYF. The CDR3 DNA reads TGTGCCAGCAGTTCTGGGGATTCCTACGAGCAGTACTTC.

V is TRBV7-2 and J is TRBJ1-2; 9 bases are shared with TRBD1. J gave up 4 bases and V 3 bases, and 9 bases lay outside the gene matches. Germline values: CDR1 SGHTA, CDR2 FQGNSA. CDR3 length equals 16 residues. The CDR3: CASSFGGQGLVYGYTF. The CDR3 region has the DNA TGTGCCAGCAGCTTCGGGGGACAGGGTCTGGTCTATGGCTACACCTTC.

This clone was seen a single time. V is TRBV7-8 and J is TRBJ2-1, with 8 bases that match TRBD1. J lost 1 base, V lost 4 bases, and 3 bases had no gene match. The CDR3 totals 15 residues. Per the germline V gene, CDR1 is SGHVS and CDR2 is FQNEAQ. The CDR3 DNA reads as TGTGCCAGCAGCTCGACAGGGGATTCCTACAATGAGCAGTTCTTC. This sequence encodes CASSSTGDSYNEQFF.

V gene TRBV6-1 combines with J gene TRBJ2-4, with 7 nucleotides matching TRBD1. Germline V gives CDR1 MNHNS, CDR2 SASEGT. Unmatched junction bases numbered 1, after V lost 3 bases and J lost 8 bases. This CDR3 contains 12 residues. CDR3 region: CASSDQGDIQYF. The DNA of the CDR3 is TGTGCCAGCAGTGACCAGGGGGACATTCAGTACTTC.

The J gene is TRBJ2-1, the V gene TRBV2, with 7 bases identical to TRBD1. There are 15 residues in the CDR3. With 5 bases clipped from V and 9 bases from J, the junction kept 13 bases outside the gene matches. From germline, CDR1 is SNHLY and CDR2 FYNNEI. CDR3 region: CASSSRDRSPSEQFF. The CDR3 nucleotides are TGTGCCAGCAGTTCCCGGGACAGATCACCCTCTGAGCAGTTCTTC. Using reference TRBV2 and TRBJ2-1 for the parts outside the CDR3, the full variable domain is EPEVTQTPSHQVTQMGQEVILRCVPISNHLYFYWYRQILGQKVEFLVSFYNNEISEKSEIFDDQFSVERPDGSNFTLKIRSTKLEDSAMYFCASSSRDRSPSEQFFGPGTRLTVL.

The genes are TRBV19 and TRBJ2-2; D unresolved. This CDR3 region has 12 residues. Germline V gene lookup returns CDR1 LNHDA and CDR2 SQIVND (reference sequence). Trimming cost V 3 bases and J 5 bases, with 4 bases left between them. The CDR3 coding sequence is TGTGCCAGTAGTATGGGGACCGGGGAGCTGTTTTTT. Translating it yields CASSMGTGELFF.

This clone has a handful of counts. This chain joins TRBV6-5 and TRBJ1-2, with D possibly TRBD1 on 5 matching bases. This CDR3 comprises 14 residues. The V gene's germline CDR1 is MNHEY and CDR2 SVGAGI. V shed 2 bases and J shed 5 bases, with 12 bases lying between them. The DNA of the CDR3 is TGTGCCAGCAGTTACAGGGGTATAGGTTATGGCTACACCTTC. Its translation is CASSYRGIGYGYTF.

The chain couples TRBV5-4 to TRBJ1-2, with 10 bases identical to TRBD1. From germline, CDR1 is SGHNT and CDR2 YYREEE (reference sequence). The V and J ends lost 3 bases and 6 bases, in that order; junction bases with no gene match: 8. The CDR3 has 15 residues. The CDR3 is CASSSWTGGANGYTF. DNA for the CDR3: TGTGCCAGCAGCTCCTGGACAGGGGGGGCAAATGGCTACACCTTC.

The gene calls are TRBV2 and TRBJ1-4; 8 bases map to TRBD1. This CDR3 comprises 14 residues. The ends lost 6 bases at V and 8 bases at J; junction bases unmatched: 8. Germline CDR1 and CDR2: SNHLY and FYNNEI. CDR3 coding DNA: TGTGCCAGCAGGGAGACAGGGGCGGCAGAAAAACTGTTTTTT. This codes for CASRETGAAEKLFF.

The chain joins TRBV12-3 or TRBV12-4 to TRBJ1-2; D is uncertain. V was clipped by 7 bases and J by 7 bases, with 16 bases between them. The CDR3 contains 13 residues. In DNA, the CDR3 is TGTGCCAGCACTCCCGGAGGGCCCCTTGGCTACACCTTC. Its translation: CASTPGGPLGYTF.

The J gene is TRBJ2-3, the V gene TRBV27; 11 bases map to TRBD2. The length of the CDR3 is 14 residues. Germline V lookup: CDR1 MNHEY, CDR2 SMNVEV (reference sequence). Trimming at V came to 6 bases and at J to 7 bases, leaving 6 bases not matched to a gene. CDR3 sequence (DNA): TGTGCCAGCAGACTAGCGGGGGAGGTCAATACGCAGTATTTT. Translation gives CASRLAGEVNTQYF.

The V and J genes are TRBV28 and TRBJ2-5, with 9 bases identical to TRBD2. V was pared by 2 bases and J by 5 bases, with 9 bases of the junction left unmatched. The CDR3 is made up of 16 amino acids. Per germline, CDR1 MDHEN and CDR2 SYDVKM. CDR3 nucleotides: TGTGCCAGCAGTTTACTGACGCGGGGGGGCCTGGAGACCCAGTACTTC. Protein: CASSLLTRGGLETQYF.

This chain connects TRBV12-3 or TRBV12-4 to TRBJ1-2; D is ambiguous. V lost 4 bases, J lost 4 bases, and 7 bases lay in between. CDR3 length: 12 amino acids. In DNA form, the CDR3 reads TGTGCCAGCAGTTCGGATAGCTATGGCTACACCTTC. It translates to CASSSDSYGYTF.

V usage is TRBV2 and J usage is TRBJ1-2; TRBD1 aligns across 9 bases. J gave up 7 bases and V 3 bases, and 6 bases lay outside the gene matches. CDR3 length: 14 residues. Per germline, CDR1 SNHLY and CDR2 FYNNEI. CDR3 sequence reads: CASSDRWTGAGYTF. The CDR3 DNA reads TGTGCCAGCAGTGATCGCTGGACAGGGGCTGGCTACACCTTC.

The chain combines TRBV6-5 with TRBJ2-2, with a tentative D call TRBD2 (5 bases). The CDR3 has 12 amino acids. Germline CDR1 and CDR2: MNHEY and SVGAGI. V dropped 3 bases and J dropped 8 bases, with 7 bases sitting between them. This CDR3 is CASSYSAGELFF. CDR3 nucleotides: TGTGCCAGCAGTTATAGCGCAGGGGAGCTGTTTTTT.

This clone was counted between two and nine times. The chain uses TRBV7-2 and TRBJ1-5, with TRBD1 matching over 10 bases. Per germline, CDR1 SGHTA and CDR2 FQGNSA. The CDR3 covers 16 residues. The V segment lost 5 bases and the J segment 4 bases; nucleotides outside the gene matches: 8. The CDR3 DNA is TGTGCCAGCAGCCCCGGGACAGGGGTATATAATCAGCCCCAGCATTTT. This codes for CASSPGTGVYNQPQHF.

The chain is built from TRBV7-9 and TRBJ2-1; 7 positions match TRBD1. V lost 5 bases, J lost 9 bases, and 13 bases stayed unmatched. Germline assignment: CDR1 SEHNR and CDR2 FQNEAQ (reference sequence). The CDR3 totals 15 residues. The CDR3 spells CASSHRGSLGSEQFF. The CDR3 DNA follows: TGTGCCAGCAGCCACAGGGGTTCCCTGGGCAGTGAGCAGTTCTTC.

The rearrangement joins TRBV28 to TRBJ1-2; D uncertain. The germline V gene has CDR1 MDHEN and CDR2 SYDVKM. There are 14 residues in the CDR3. The V gene lost 6 bases and the J gene lost 7 bases, with 18 bases spanning the gap. The CDR3 DNA reads as TGTGCCAGCAGCCCGGAGTTAGGGAGTCGTGGCTACACCTTC. Its protein is CASSPELGSRGYTF.

This clone was detected only a few times. The chain links TRBV6-5 to TRBJ1-1; D unclear. Germline V gene lookup returns CDR1 MNHEY and CDR2 SVGAGI. There are 15 residues in the CDR3. Between the trimmed V and J ends, which lost 4 bases and 4 bases, there was a span of 16 bases. The chain's CDR3 is CASSLTTAVGTEAFF. CDR3 DNA sequence: TGTGCCAGCAGTTTGACTACTGCGGTAGGCACTGAAGCTTTCTTT.